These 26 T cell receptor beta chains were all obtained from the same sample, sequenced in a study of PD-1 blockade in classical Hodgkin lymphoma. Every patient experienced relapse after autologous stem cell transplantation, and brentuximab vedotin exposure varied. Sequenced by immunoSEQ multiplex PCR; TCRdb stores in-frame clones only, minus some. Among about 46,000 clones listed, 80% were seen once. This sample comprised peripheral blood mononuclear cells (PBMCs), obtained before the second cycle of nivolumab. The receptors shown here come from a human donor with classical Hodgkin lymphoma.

The CDR3: CASSIQDRGRSGGYTF. DNA for the CDR3: TGTGCCAGTAGTATCCAAGACAGGGGGCGCAGCGGGGGCTACACCTTC. This rearrangement joins TRBV19 to TRBJ1-2; 10 nucleotides line up with TRBD1. This CDR3 comprises 16 residues. Germline V gives CDR1 LNHDA, CDR2 SQIVND (reference sequence). Trimming at V came to 3 bases and at J to 8 bases, leaving 12 bases not matched to a gene. Supplemented by reference TRBV19 and TRBJ1-2, the full variable domain reads DGGITQSPKYLFRKEGQNVTLSCEQNLNHDAMYWYRQDPGQGLRLIYYSQIVNDFQKGDIAEGYSVSREKKESFPLTVTSAQKNPTAFYLCASSIQDRGRSGGYTFGSGTRLTVV.

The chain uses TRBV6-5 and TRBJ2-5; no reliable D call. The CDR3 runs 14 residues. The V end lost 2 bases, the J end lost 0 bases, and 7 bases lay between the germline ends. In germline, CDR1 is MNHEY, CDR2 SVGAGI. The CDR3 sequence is CASSYHKYQETQYF. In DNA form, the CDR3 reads TGTGCCAGCAGTTACCACAAGTACCAAGAGACCCAGTACTTC.

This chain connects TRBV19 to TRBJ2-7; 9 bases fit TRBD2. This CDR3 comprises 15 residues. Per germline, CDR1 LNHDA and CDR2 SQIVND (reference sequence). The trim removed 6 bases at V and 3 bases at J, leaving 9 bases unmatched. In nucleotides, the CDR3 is TGTGCCAGTAGACCTAGCGGGATAGGGGACTACGAGCAGTACTTC. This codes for CASRPSGIGDYEQYF.

The CDR3 DNA follows: TGTGCCAGCAGCCCCGGGTCCGGGGGGATGCCCGGGGAGCTGTTTTTT. Translating it yields CASSPGSGGMPGELFF. This rearrangement joins TRBV5-4 to TRBJ2-2; TRBD2 matches at 7 bases. Looked up from germline, CDR1 is SGHNT and CDR2 is YYREEE (reference sequence). V shed 4 bases and J 6 bases; nucleotides not matched to a gene: 12. The CDR3 totals 16 residues.

The CDR3 protein is CASSLALKGAHGYTF. The CDR3 DNA reads as TGTGCCAGCAGCTTAGCGCTGAAGGGGGCGCATGGCTACACCTTC. The chain recombines TRBV7-2 with TRBJ1-2; 7 nucleotides align to TRBD1. The trim removed 0 bases at V and 6 bases at J, leaving 7 bases unmatched. This CDR3 is built from 15 residues. Germline V gene data show CDR1 as SGHTA and CDR2 as FQGNSA. Looking up the rest from reference TRBV7-2 and TRBJ1-2 gives the full variable domain: GAGVSQSPSNKVTEKGKDVELRCDPISGHTALYWYRQSLGQGLEFLIYFQGNSAPDKSGLPSDRFSAERTGGSVSTLTIQRTQQEDSAVYLCASSLALKGAHGYTFGSGTRLTVV.

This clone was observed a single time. The CDR3 spells CASSLSEATGVTF. CDR3 DNA sequence: TGTGCCAGCAGCTTATCCGAAGCCACAGGGGTGACTTTC. The chain links TRBV7-3 to TRBJ2-6; 7 nucleotides align to TRBD1. The J segment lost 17 bases and the V segment lost 2 bases, leaving 9 bases of the junction unmatched. Germline V lookup: CDR1 SGHTA, CDR2 FQGTGA. This CDR3 spans 13 amino acids.

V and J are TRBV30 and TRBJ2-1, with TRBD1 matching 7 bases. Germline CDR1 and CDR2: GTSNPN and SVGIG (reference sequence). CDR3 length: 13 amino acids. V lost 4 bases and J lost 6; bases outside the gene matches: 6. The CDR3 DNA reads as TGTGCCTGGAATACCGGGACAGTCAATGAGCAGTTCTTC. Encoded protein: CAWNTGTVNEQFF.

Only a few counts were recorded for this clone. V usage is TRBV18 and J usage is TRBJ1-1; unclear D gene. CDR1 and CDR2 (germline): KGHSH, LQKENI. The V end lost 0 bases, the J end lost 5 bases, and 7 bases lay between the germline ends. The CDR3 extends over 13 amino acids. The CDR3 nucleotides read TGTGCCAGCTCACCACCGGATACGACTGAAGCTTTCTTT. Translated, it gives CASSPPDTTEAFF.

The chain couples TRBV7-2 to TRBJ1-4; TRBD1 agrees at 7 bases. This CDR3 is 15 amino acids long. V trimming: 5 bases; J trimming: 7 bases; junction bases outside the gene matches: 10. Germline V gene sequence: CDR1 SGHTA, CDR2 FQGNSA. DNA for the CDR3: TGTGCCAGCAGCCCCGACAGGGCCATGGGTGAAAAACTGTTTTTT. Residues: CASSPDRAMGEKLFF.

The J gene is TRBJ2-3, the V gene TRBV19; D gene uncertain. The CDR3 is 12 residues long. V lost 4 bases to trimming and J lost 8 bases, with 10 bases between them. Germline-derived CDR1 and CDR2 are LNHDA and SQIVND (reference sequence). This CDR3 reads CASSTDLGTQYF. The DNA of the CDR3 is TGTGCCAGTAGTACCGATCTGGGTACGCAGTATTTT.

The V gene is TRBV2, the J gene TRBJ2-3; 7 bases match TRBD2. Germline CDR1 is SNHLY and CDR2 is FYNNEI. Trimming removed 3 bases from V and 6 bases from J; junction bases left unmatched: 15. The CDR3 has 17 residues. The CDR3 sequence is CASSEYSRLAARDTQYF. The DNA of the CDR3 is TGTGCCAGCAGTGAGTACTCTCGCCTAGCGGCGAGGGATACGCAGTATTTT. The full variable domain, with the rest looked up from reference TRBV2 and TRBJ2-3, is EPEVTQTPSHQVTQMGQEVILRCVPISNHLYFYWYRQILGQKVEFLVSFYNNEISEKSEIFDDQFSVERPDGSNFTLKIRSTKLEDSAMYFCASSEYSRLAARDTQYFGPGTRLTVL.

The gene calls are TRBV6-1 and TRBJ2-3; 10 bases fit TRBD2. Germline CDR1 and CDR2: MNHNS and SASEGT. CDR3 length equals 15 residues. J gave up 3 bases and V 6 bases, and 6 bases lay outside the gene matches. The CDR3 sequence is CASRDLAGATDTQYF. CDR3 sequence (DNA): TGTGCCAGCAGGGACCTAGCGGGAGCAACAGATACGCAGTATTTT.

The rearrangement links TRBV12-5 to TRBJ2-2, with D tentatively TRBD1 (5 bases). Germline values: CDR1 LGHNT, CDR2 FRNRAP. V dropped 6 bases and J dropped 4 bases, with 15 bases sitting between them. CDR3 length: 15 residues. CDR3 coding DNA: TGTGCTAGTGGGGCCATTAGAAGGGGCACCGGGGAGCTGTTTTTT. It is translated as CASGAIRRGTGELFF.

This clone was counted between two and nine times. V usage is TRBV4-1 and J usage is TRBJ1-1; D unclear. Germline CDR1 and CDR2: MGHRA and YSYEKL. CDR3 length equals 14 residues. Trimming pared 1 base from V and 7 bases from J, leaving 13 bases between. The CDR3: CASSQVGGNLEAFF. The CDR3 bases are TGCGCCAGCAGCCAAGTAGGAGGGAATCTTGAAGCTTTCTTT.

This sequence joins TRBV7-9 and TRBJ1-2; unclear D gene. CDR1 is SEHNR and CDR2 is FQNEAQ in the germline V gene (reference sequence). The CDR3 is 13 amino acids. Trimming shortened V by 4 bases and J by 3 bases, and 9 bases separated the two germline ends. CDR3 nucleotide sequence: TGTGCCAGCAGCTCTGGTGACTACTATGGCTACACCTTC. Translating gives CASSSGDYYGYTF.

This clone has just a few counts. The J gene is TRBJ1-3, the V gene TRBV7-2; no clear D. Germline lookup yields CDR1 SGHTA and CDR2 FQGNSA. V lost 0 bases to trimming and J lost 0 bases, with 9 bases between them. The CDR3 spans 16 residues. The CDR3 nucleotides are TGTGCCAGCAGCTTAGCGCAGGCAGCCTCTGGAAACACCATATATTTT. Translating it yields CASSLAQAASGNTIYF.

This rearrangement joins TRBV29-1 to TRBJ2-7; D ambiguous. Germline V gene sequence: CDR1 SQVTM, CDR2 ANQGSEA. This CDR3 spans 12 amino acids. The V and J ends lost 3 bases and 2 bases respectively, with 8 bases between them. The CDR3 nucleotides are TGCAGCGTTGAGGGTACAGCCTACGAGCAGTACTTC. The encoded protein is CSVEGTAYEQYF.

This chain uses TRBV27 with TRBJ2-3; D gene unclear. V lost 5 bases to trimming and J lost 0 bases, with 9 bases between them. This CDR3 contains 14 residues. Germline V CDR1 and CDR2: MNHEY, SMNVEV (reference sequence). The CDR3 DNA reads TGTGCCAGCAGTCCCGCCCTTAGCACAGATACGCAGTATTTT. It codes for CASSPALSTDTQYF.

The CDR3 DNA is TGTGCCAGTAGTTACCCGACTAGCGAGAGCTCCTACAATGAGCAGTTCTTC. Its translation: CASSYPTSESSYNEQFF. The rearrangement uses TRBV19 and TRBJ2-1; TRBD2 aligns across 8 bases. V was pared by 5 bases and J by 0 bases, with 9 bases of the junction left unmatched. CDR3 length equals 17 residues. CDR1 and CDR2 (germline): LNHDA, SQIVND (reference sequence).

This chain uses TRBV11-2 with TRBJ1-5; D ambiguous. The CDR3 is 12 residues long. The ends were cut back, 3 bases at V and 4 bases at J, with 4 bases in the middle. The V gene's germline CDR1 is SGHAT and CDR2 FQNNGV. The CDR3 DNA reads TGTGCCAGCAGCTTTCGGAATCAGCCCCAGCATTTT. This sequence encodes CASSFRNQPQHF. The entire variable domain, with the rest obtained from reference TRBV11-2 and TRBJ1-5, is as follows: EAGVAQSPRYKIIEKRQSVAFWCNPISGHATLYWYQQILGQGPKLLIQFQNNGVVDDSQLPKDRFSAERLKGVDSTLKIQPAKLEDSAVYLCASSFRNQPQHFGDGTRLSIL.

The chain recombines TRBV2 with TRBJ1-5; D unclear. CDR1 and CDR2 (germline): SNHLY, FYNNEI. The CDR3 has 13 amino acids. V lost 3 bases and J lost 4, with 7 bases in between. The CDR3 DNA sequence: TGTGCCAGCAGTGATCTAGGGAATCAGCCCCAGCATTTT. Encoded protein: CASSDLGNQPQHF. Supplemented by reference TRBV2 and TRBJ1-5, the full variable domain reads EPEVTQTPSHQVTQMGQEVILRCVPISNHLYFYWYRQILGQKVEFLVSFYNNEISEKSEIFDDQFSVERPDGSNFTLKIRSTKLEDSAMYFCASSDLGNQPQHFGDGTRLSIL.

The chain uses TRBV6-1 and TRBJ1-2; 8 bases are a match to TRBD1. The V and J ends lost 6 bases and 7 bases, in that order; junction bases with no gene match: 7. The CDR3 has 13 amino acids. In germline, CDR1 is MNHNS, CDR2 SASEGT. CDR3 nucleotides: TGTGCCAGCAGACCCGGGACAGGCAGTGGCTACACCTTC. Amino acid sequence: CASRPGTGSGYTF.

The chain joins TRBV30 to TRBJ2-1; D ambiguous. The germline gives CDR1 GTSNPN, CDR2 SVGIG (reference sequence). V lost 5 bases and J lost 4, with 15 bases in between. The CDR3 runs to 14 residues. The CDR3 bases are TGTGCCTGGGCGATAACTGGGATGTACAATGAGCAGTTCTTC. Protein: CAWAITGMYNEQFF.

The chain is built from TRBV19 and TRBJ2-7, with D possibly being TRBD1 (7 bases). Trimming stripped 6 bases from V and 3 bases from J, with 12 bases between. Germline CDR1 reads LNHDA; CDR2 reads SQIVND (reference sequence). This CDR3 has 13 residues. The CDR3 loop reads CASSYRGGYEQYF. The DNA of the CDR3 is TGTGCCAGTAGCTACAGGGGAGGCTACGAGCAGTACTTC.

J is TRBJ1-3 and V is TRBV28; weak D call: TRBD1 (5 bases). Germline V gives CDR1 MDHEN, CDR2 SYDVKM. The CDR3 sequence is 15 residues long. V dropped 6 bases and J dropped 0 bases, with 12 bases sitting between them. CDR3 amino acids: CASSIGGSSGNTIYF. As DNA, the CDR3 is TGTGCCAGCAGCATCGGGGGGAGCTCTGGAAACACCATATATTTT.

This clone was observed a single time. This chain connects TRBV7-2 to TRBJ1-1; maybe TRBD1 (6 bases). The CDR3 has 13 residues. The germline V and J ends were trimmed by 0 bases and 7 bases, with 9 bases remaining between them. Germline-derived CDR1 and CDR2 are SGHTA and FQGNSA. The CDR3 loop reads CASSLAVDSEAFF. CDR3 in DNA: TGTGCCAGCAGCTTAGCGGTGGACAGTGAAGCTTTCTTT.